The clone carrying this TCR beta chain was detected a few times. The data were taken from a study of identical twins. Via MiXCR, TCRdb re-called the 5' RACE reads, giving one row per CDR3 protein. The data show 1.5 million to 2 million distinct CDR3 sequences, about 30% seen once. The CDR3 length is 14 residues. Trimming pared 4 bases from V and 6 bases from J, leaving 17 bases between. CDR1 is DFQATT, CDR2 SNEGSKA, per germline (reference sequence). This TCR derives from a newborn girl in good health. Sequencing was carried out using cord blood. V is TRBV20-1 and J is TRBJ2-3; maybe TRBD2 (6 bases). CDR3 DNA: TGCAGTGCTAACAACAGGAGGGGTGGCGATACGCAGTATTTT. It yields the protein CSANNRRGGDTQYF.